This T cell receptor beta chain was profiled in a study of CD8 T cells in ankylosing spondylitis (dated by TCRdb to about 2017). With respect to the entire study: T cell receptor beta repertoires were profiled in healthy donors and ankylosing spondylitis patients so that disease-linked TCR variants could be found. Peripheral blood was sampled, and synovial fluid was additionally collected from ankylosing spondylitis patients. The whole study cohort included 108 healthy donors and 25 ankylosing spondylitis patients. Broader findings and caveats from the paper: Blood from ankylosing spondylitis patients appeared to be characterized by a TCR beta motif made up of several highly homologous amino acid variants. The disease-linked clones showed a CD8+ phenotype and occurred at relatively low frequencies in peripheral blood. The disease-linked clones were reported as significantly enriched in matched synovial fluid samples from ankylosing spondylitis patients. Some motif variants had previously been reported in the synovial fluid and blood of reactive arthritis patients, which suggests shared mechanisms of disease initiation.

The germline V gene gives CDR1 as SGDLS and CDR2 as YYNGEE. From V the trimming removes 7 bases and from J it removes 4 bases, while the gene matches leave 16 bases of the junction unaccounted for. The cysteine opens and the phenylalanine closes a CDR3 of 16 amino acids. The only DNA kept is the CDR3, 48 bases in frame from the first base. This clonotype has a count of ten or more. The specificity of this receptor is unknown. No much larger clone is present one base from it, and per-base qualities are unavailable. TCRdb shows the sequencer as Illumina HiSeq 2500. Quantitative 5'-RACE with molecular barcodes was the method used to prepare the TCR beta libraries. Per the authors' processing: Disease-linked TCR variants were identified with a new computational method built on a probabilistic model of VDJ rearrangement. TCRdb reprocessed the public reads (quality trimming at Q25 with fastp, clone calling with MiXCR) and kept in-frame beta chains. Records with the same CDR3 protein are collapsed into one entry carrying the most frequent genes and DNA. In this record, the V and J calls reflect TCRdb's handling and not the investigators' own analysis. The sample has around 27,000 distinct CDR3 sequences on record, about 2.5% of them singletons. Jointly, the top ten make up 7.7% of the sample.

Sequencing used blood, either unsorted or a sorted T cell fraction (not recorded which). The origin of this receptor is a female donor with ankylosing spondylitis or in good health (not recorded which). The V gene is TRBV9 and the J gene is TRBJ2-5; 7 nucleotides in the junction match TRBD2. The DNA sequence follows: TGTGCCAGCGGAAGGGAGGGTGGAGGCGGGAGAGAGACCCAGTACTTC. This yields the protein CASGREGGGGRETQYF.